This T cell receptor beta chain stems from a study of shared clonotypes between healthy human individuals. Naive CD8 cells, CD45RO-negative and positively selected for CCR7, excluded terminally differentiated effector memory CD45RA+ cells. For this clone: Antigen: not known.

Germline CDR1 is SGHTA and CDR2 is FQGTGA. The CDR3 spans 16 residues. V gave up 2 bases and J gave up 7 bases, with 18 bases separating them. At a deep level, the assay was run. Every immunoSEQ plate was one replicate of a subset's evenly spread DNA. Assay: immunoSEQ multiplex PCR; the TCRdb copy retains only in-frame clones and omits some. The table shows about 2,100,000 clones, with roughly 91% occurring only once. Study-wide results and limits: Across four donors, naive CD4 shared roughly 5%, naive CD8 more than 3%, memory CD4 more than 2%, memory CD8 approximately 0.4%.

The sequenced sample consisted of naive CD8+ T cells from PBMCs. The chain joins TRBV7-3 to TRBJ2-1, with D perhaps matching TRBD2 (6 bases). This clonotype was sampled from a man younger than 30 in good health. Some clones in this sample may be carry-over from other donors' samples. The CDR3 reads CASSLDMAGSWNEQFF. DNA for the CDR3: TGTGCCAGCAGCTTAGATATGGCGGGGAGCTGGAATGAGCAGTTCTTC.